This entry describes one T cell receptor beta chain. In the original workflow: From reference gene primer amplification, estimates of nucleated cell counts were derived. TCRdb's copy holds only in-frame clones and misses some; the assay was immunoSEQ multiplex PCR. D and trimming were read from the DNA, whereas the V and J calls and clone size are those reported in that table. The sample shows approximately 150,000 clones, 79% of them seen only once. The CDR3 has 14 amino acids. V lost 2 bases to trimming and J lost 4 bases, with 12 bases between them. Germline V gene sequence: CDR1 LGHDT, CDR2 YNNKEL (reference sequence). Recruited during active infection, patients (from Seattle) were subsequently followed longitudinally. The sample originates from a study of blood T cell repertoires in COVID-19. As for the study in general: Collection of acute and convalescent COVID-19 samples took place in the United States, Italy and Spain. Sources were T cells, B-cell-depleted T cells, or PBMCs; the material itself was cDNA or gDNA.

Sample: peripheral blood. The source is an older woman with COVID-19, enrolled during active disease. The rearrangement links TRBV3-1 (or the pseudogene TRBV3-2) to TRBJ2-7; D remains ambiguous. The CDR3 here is CASSQMTHVYEQYF. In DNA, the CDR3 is TGTGCCAGCAGCCAAATGACACACGTTTACGAGCAGTACTTC.